The clone carrying this T cell receptor (beta chain) has just a few counts. Its target is unknown. The same CDR3 also results from other DNA sequences found in this sample. Expressed TCRB transcripts got sequenced, as all isolated RNA was reverse transcribed. TCRdb's table, derived via immunoSEQ multiplex PCR, lists solely in-frame clones and lacks some. This table has 240,000 or so clones, approximately 14% appearing once. The data were taken from a study of beta chain features in type 1 diabetes. The study, taken as a whole, reports: Researchers report that Type 1 diabetes patients had moderately but significantly shorter TCRB CDR3s across all four CD4+ subsets.

The germline V gene encodes CDR1 KGHSH and CDR2 LQKENI. CDR3 length: 15 residues. The ends lost 1 base at V and 1 base at J; junction bases unmatched: 0. Averaging around 110 mL, one heparinised blood draw was given by each donor. Input material: naive CD4+ T cells from blood. This receptor was taken from a man under 40 with type 1 diabetes. The chain joins TRBV18 to TRBJ2-3; the match to TRBD2 covers 9 bases. DNA for the CDR3: TGTGCCAGCTCACCACTAGCGGGGGGCACAGATACGCAGTATTTT. Its translation: CASSPLAGGTDTQYF. The full variable domain, its missing parts supplied by reference TRBV18 and TRBJ2-3, is NAGVMQNPRHLVRRRGQEARLRCSPMKGHSHVYWYRQLPEEGLKFMVYLQKENIIDESGMPKERFSAEFPKEGPSILRIQQVVRGDSAAYFCASSPLAGGTDTQYFGPGTRLTVL.